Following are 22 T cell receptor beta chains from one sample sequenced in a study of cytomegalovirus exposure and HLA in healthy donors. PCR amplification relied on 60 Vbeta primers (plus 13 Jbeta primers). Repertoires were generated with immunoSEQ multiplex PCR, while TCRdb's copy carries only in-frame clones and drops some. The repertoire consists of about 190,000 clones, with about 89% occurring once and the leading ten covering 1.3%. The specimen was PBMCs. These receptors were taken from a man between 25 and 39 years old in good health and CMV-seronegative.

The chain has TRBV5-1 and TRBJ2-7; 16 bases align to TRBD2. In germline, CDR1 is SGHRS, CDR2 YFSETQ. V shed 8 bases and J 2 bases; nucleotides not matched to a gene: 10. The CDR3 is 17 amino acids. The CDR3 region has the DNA TGCGCCAGTCGACCGGGACTAGCGGGAGGGCCACCCTACGAGCAGTACTTC. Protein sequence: CASRPGLAGGPPYEQYF. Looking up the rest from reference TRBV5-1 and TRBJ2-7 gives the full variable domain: KAGVTQTPRYLIKTRGQQVTLSCSPISGHRSVSWYQQTPGQGLQFLFEYFSETQRNKGNFPGRFSGRQFSNSRSEMNVSTLELGDSALYLCASRPGLAGGPPYEQYFGPGTRLTVT.

CDR3 region: CASSFRGAKNIQYF. CDR3 bases: TGTGCCAGCAGTTTCAGGGGGGCCAAAAACATTCAGTACTTC. This chain links TRBV28 with TRBJ2-4; 7 nucleotides line up with TRBD1. CDR3 length equals 14 residues. Germline V lookup: CDR1 MDHEN, CDR2 SYDVKM. V shed 3 bases, J shed 1 base, and the junction held 0 bases outside the gene matches.

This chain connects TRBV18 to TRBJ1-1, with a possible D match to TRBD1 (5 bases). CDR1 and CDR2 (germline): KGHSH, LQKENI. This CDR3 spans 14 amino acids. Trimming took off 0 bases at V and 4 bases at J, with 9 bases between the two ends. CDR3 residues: CASSPPSRGTEAFF. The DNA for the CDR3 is TGTGCCAGCTCACCACCTTCTAGGGGCACTGAAGCTTTCTTT. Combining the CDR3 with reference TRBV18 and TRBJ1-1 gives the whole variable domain NAGVMQNPRHLVRRRGQEARLRCSPMKGHSHVYWYRQLPEEGLKFMVYLQKENIIDESGMPKERFSAEFPKEGPSILRIQQVVRGDSAAYFCASSPPSRGTEAFFGQGTRLTVV.

This chain's CDR3 is CASSVGGLTEAFF. The CDR3 region has the DNA TGTGCCAGCAGCGTGGGGGGGCTGACTGAAGCTTTCTTT. The chain employs TRBV5-6 and TRBJ1-1; maybe TRBD1 (6 bases). The CDR3 totals 13 residues. CDR1 is SGHDT and CDR2 is YYEEEE in the germline V gene. V lost 4 bases and J 5 bases, leaving 12 bases between the germline ends. Complete variable domain (other parts from reference TRBV5-6 and TRBJ1-1): DAGVTQSPTHLIKTRGQQVTLRCSPKSGHDTVSWYQQALGQGPQFIFQYYEEEERQRGNFPDRFSGHQFPNYSSELNVNALLLGDSALYLCASSVGGLTEAFFGQGTRLTVV.

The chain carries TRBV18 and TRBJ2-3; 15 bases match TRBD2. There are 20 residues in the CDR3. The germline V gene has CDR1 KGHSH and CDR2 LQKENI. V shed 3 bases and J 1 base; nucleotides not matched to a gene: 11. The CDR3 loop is CASSPGTSGRSSPGTDTQYF. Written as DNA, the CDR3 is TGTGCCAGCTCACCCGGGACTAGCGGGAGGAGCTCTCCGGGCACAGATACGCAGTATTTT.

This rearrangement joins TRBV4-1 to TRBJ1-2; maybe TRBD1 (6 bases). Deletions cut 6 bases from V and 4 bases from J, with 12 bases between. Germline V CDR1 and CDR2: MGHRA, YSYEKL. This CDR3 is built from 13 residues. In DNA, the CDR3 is TGCGCCAGCAGACCAACAGGGTTCTATGGCTACACCTTC. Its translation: CASRPTGFYGYTF.

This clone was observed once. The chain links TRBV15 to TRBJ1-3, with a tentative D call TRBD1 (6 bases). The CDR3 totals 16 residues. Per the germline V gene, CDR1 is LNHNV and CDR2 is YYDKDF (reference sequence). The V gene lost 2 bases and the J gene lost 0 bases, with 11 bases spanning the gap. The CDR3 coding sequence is TGTGCCACCAGCAGAAGAGGACAGACCTCTGGAAACACCATATATTTT. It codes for CATSRRGQTSGNTIYF.

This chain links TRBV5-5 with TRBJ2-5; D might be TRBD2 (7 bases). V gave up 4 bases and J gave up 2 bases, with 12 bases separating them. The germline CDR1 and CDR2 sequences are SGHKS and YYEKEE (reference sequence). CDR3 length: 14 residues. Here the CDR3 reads CASSIRGAQETQYF. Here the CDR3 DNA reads TGTGCCAGCAGCATCCGGGGGGCTCAAGAGACCCAGTACTTC.

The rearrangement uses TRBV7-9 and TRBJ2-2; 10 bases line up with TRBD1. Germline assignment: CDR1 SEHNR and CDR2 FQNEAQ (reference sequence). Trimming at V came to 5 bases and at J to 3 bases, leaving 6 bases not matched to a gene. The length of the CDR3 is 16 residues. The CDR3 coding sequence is TGTGCCAGCAGCCGCGGGACAGGGGTCGACACCGGGGAGCTGTTTTTT. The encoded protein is CASSRGTGVDTGELFF.

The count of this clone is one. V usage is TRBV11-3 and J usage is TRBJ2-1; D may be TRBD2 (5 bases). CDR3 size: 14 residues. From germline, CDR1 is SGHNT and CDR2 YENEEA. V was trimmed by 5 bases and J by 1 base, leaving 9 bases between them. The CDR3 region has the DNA TGTGCCAGCAGCCCCGAGGGATCCTACAATGAGCAGTTCTTC. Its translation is CASSPEGSYNEQFF.

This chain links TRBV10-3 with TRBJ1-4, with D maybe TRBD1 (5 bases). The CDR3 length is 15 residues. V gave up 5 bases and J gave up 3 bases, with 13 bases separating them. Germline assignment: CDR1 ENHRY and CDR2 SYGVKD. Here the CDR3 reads CAISTQGGANEKLFF. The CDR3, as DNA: TGTGCCATCAGTACGCAGGGAGGCGCTAATGAAAAACTGTTTTTT.

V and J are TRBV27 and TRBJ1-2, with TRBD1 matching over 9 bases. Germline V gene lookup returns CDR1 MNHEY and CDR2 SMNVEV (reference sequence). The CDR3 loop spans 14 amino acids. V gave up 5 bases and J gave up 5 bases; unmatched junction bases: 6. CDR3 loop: CASSTGTGSYGYTF. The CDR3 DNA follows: TGTGCCAGCAGTACCGGGACAGGGAGTTATGGCTACACCTTC.

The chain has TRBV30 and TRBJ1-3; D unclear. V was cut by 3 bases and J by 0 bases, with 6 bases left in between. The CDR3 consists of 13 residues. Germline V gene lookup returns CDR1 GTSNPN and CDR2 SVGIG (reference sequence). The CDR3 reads CAWSSSSGNTIYF. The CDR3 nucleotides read TGTGCCTGGAGCTCGAGCTCTGGAAACACCATATATTTT.

The CDR3: CASSSPGQGLREQYF. The CDR3 bases are TGTGCCAGCAGTAGTCCGGGACAGGGACTTCGGGAGCAGTACTTC. V gene TRBV28 combines with J gene TRBJ2-7, with 9 bases identical to TRBD1. Germline trimming cut 5 bases from V and 7 bases from J; bases unmatched to any gene: 12. CDR1 is MDHEN and CDR2 is SYDVKM in the germline V gene. This CDR3 has 15 residues.

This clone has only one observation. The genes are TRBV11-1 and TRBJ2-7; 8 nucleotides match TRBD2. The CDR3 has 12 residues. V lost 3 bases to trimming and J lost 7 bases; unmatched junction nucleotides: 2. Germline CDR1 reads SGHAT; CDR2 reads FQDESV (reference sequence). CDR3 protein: CASSFGGGEQYF. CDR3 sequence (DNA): TGTGCCAGCAGCTTCGGGGGGGGAGAGCAGTACTTC. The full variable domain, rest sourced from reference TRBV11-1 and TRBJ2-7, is EAEVAQSPRYKITEKSQAVAFWCDPISGHATLYWYRQILGQGPELLVQFQDESVVDDSQLPKDRFSAERLKGVDSTLKIQPAELGDSAMYLCASSFGGGEQYFGPGTRLTVT.

The chain's CDR3 is CASSPGGVRGYTF. CDR3 bases: TGTGCCAGCAGCCCGGGGGGGGTACGGGGCTACACCTTC. This chain connects TRBV5-6 to TRBJ1-2, with D perhaps TRBD1 (5 bases). Per the germline V gene, CDR1 is SGHDT and CDR2 is YYEEEE. This CDR3 region has 13 residues. V was clipped by 4 bases and J by 8 bases, with 15 bases between them.

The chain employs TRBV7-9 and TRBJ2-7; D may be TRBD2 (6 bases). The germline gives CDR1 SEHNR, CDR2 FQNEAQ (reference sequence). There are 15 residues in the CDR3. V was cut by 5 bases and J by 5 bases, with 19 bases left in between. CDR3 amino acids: CASSQGLRHWDEQYF. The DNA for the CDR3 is TGTGCCAGCAGCCAAGGACTACGACACTGGGACGAGCAGTACTTC. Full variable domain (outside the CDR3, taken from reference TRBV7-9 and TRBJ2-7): DTGVSQNPRHKITKRGQNVTFRCDPISEHNRLYWYRQTLGQGPEFLTYFQNEAQLEKSRLLSDRFSAERPKGSFSTLEIQRTEQGDSAMYLCASSQGLRHWDEQYFGPGTRLTVT.

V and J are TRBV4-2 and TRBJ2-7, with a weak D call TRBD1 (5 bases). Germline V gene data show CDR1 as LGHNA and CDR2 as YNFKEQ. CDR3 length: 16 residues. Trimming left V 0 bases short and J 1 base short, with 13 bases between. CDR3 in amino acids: CASSQEVWKGSYEQYF. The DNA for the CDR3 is TGTGCCAGCAGCCAAGAGGTTTGGAAGGGGTCCTACGAGCAGTACTTC.

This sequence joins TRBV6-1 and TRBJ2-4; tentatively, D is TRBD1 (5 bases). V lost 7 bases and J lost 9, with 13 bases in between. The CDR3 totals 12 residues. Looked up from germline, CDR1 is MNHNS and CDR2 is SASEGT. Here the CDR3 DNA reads TGTGCCAGCACGGCAGGGTTGGGCATTCAGTACTTC. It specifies CASTAGLGIQYF.

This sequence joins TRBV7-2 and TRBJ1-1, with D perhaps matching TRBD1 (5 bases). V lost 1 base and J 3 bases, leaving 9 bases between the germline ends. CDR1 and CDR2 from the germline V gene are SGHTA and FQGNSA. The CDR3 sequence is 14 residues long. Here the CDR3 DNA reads TGTGCCAGCAGCTTAGTTGGGGCAGACACTGAAGCTTTCTTT. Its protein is CASSLVGADTEAFF.

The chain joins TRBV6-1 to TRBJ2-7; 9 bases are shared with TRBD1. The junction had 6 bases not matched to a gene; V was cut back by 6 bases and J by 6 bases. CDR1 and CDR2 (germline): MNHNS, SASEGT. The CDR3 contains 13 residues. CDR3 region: CASSGGQGTEQYF. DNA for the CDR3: TGTGCCAGCAGCGGGGGACAGGGTACCGAGCAGTACTTC.

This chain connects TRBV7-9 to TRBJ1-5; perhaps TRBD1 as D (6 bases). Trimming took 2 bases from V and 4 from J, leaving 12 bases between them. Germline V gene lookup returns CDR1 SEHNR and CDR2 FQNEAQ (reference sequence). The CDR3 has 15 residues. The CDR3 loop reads CASSLTGTGNQPQHF. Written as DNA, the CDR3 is TGTGCCAGCAGCTTAACAGGGACGGGGAATCAGCCCCAGCATTTT.